Below are 29 T cell receptor beta chains sequenced from a single sample in a study of blood T cells in healthy people across ages. Through a sample-barcoded 5' primer and a J-beta primer mix, a second PCR was run for roughly 6 to 11 cycles. TCRdb reanalysed the 5' RACE reads using MiXCR and keeps one entry per CDR3 protein. The sample lists over 700,000 distinct CDR3 sequences, approximately 25% occurring once. These same data were also listed under a study on T cells of mothers and their children.

Sequenced sample: blood. The source is a boy under 18 in good health.

The CDR3 loop reads CASSYSGISTYEQYF. Written as DNA, the CDR3 is TGTGCCAGCAGTTACTCGGGGATTTCGACCTACGAGCAGTACTTC. The chain uses TRBV12-3 or TRBV12-4 and TRBJ2-1; TRBD2 might be the D (5 bases). The DNA end favors TRBJ2-7, so the J call may be wrong. The CDR3 is 15 amino acids.

This clonotype was recorded only once. This rearrangement joins TRBV20-1 to TRBJ2-1; D is perhaps TRBD1 or TRBD2 (5 bases each). Germline loops: CDR1 DFQATT, CDR2 SNEGSKA (reference sequence). V shed 3 bases and J shed 6 bases, with 12 bases lying between them. CDR3 length: 13 residues. The CDR3 sequence: CSASDRDPNEQFF. CDR3 in DNA: TGCAGTGCTAGCGACCGGGACCCCAATGAGCAGTTCTTC.

In this sample, this clonotype turned up a few times. This sequence joins TRBV11-3 and TRBJ1-4; maybe TRBD1 (5 bases). There are 15 residues in the CDR3. The germline CDR1 and CDR2 sequences are SGHNT and YENEEA. V was trimmed by 2 bases and J by 8 bases, leaving 15 bases between them. The CDR3 DNA reads TGTGCCAGCAGCTTATCTTGGACCAGGGACGAAAAACTGTTTTTT. Amino acids: CASSLSWTRDEKLFF.

The chain combines TRBV4-1 with TRBJ2-1; weak D call: TRBD1 (6 bases). CDR1 and CDR2 (germline): MGHRA, YSYEKL. V lost 0 bases, J lost 2 bases, and 17 bases lay in between. The CDR3 extends over 18 amino acids. The CDR3 spells CASSQDQGYQTPYNEQFF. DNA of the CDR3: TGCGCCAGCAGCCAAGATCAGGGGTACCAAACCCCCTACAATGAGCAGTTCTTC.

V is TRBV5-1 and J is TRBJ2-7; TRBD1 matches 7 bases. This CDR3 comprises 13 residues. CDR1 SGHRS and CDR2 YFSETQ come from the germline V gene. V shed 8 bases, J shed 3 bases, and the junction held 8 bases outside the gene matches. The CDR3 sequence: CASGDRGNYEQYF. CDR3 bases: TGCGCCAGTGGGGACAGAGGCAACTACGAGCAGTACTTC.

The chain has TRBV4-2 and TRBJ1-1, with D hard to call. Germline CDR1 is LGHNA and CDR2 is YNFKEQ. CDR3 length equals 14 residues. V was pared by 1 base and J by 4 bases, with 10 bases between. DNA for the CDR3: TGTGCCAGCAGCCAAGTTGGGGAACCCACTGAAGCTTTCTTT. It specifies CASSQVGEPTEAFF.

This clonotype was recorded a few times. The chain has TRBV13 and TRBJ1-5, with 9 bases identical to TRBD1. In germline, CDR1 is PRHDT, CDR2 FYEKMQ (reference sequence). Trimming removed 4 bases from V and 7 bases from J; junction bases left unmatched: 5. The length of the CDR3 is 14 residues. The CDR3 protein is CASSWRQGGQPQHF. CDR3 bases: TGTGCCAGCAGCTGGCGACAGGGGGGGCAGCCCCAGCATTTT.

This chain joins TRBV12-3 or TRBV12-4 and TRBJ2-1; TRBD1 agrees at 12 bases. The last part of the DNA fits TRBJ2-5 better; the J call may be wrong. The CDR3 loop spans 16 amino acids. The CDR3 here is CASSFRGQGAMETQYF. The DNA of the CDR3 is TGTGCCAGCAGTTTTCGGGGACAGGGGGCAATGGAGACCCAGTACTTC.

The chain recombines TRBV12-3 or TRBV12-4 with TRBJ2-3; 9 nucleotides agree with TRBD2. The CDR3 loop spans 17 amino acids. V shed 9 bases and J 2 bases; nucleotides not matched to a gene: 15. The CDR3 reads CASVGTSFTPITDTQYF. CDR3 sequence (DNA): TGTGCCAGTGTAGGGACTAGCTTTACCCCCATCACAGATACGCAGTATTTT.

This clonotype came up a few times. One end of the junction varies from germline; a read error may be responsible. The chain uses TRBV6-6 and TRBJ1-5, with 12 bases matching TRBD1. The CDR3 length is 16 residues. Germline V gene sequence: CDR1 MNHNY, CDR2 SVGAGI (reference sequence). CDR3 region: CASRYSGTGGGQPQHF. Written as DNA, the CDR3 is TGTGCCAGCAGATACTCCGGGACAGGGGGCGGGCAGCCCCAGCATTTT.

This clonotype has a count of ten or more. The chain employs TRBV11-2 and TRBJ2-7; 8 bases are shared with TRBD1. Trimming removed 5 bases from V and 1 base from J; junction bases left unmatched: 1. The CDR3 runs 13 residues. Germline-derived CDR1 and CDR2 are SGHAT and FQNNGV. The CDR3 bases are TGTGCCAGCAGCGGACAGGGTTCCTACGAGCAGTACTTC. Its translation is CASSGQGSYEQYF. The whole variable domain, filled in from reference TRBV11-2 and TRBJ2-7, reads EAGVAQSPRYKIIEKRQSVAFWCNPISGHATLYWYQQILGQGPKLLIQFQNNGVVDDSQLPKDRFSAERLKGVDSTLKIQPAKLEDSAVYLCASSGQGSYEQYFGPGTRLTVT.

Only one count was recorded for this clonotype. This chain links TRBV7-9 with TRBJ1-2, with a possible D match to TRBD1 (5 bases). CDR1 is SEHNR, CDR2 FQNEAQ, per germline (reference sequence). The CDR3 contains 14 residues. V was pared by 1 base and J by 10 bases, with 16 bases between. The CDR3 spells CASSLDPGYRDYTF. CDR3 sequence (DNA): TGTGCCAGCAGCTTAGATCCAGGGTATAGGGACTACACCTTC.

The sample holds a few counts of this clonotype. The J gene is TRBJ2-5, the V gene TRBV12-3 or TRBV12-4; 7 bases match TRBD1. Trimming cost V 5 bases and J 7 bases; bases outside gene matches: 10. There are 14 residues in the CDR3. This CDR3 is CASSPRGTAGTQYF. In nucleotides, the CDR3 is TGTGCCAGCAGTCCGCGAGGGACAGCTGGGACCCAGTACTTC.

This clonotype has a handful of counts. The V call is TRBV7-9, the J call TRBJ2-7; D remains unclear. CDR1 SEHNR and CDR2 FQNEAQ come from the germline V gene (reference sequence). The CDR3 totals 12 residues. V dropped 5 bases and J dropped 3 bases, with 8 bases sitting between them. CDR3 amino acids: CASSPWGYEQYF. The CDR3 DNA follows: TGTGCCAGCAGCCCGTGGGGCTACGAGCAGTACTTC.

The sample holds a few counts of this clonotype. The chain combines TRBV2 with TRBJ2-5; 11 nucleotides agree with TRBD2. Trimming removed 5 bases from V and 0 bases from J; junction bases left unmatched: 5. Germline-derived CDR1 and CDR2 are SNHLY and FYNNEI. The CDR3 extends over 16 amino acids. As DNA, the CDR3 is TGTGCCAGCAGTCCACTAGCGGGGGCCAACCAAGAGACCCAGTACTTC. Translating it yields CASSPLAGANQETQYF.

The rearrangement joins TRBV18 to TRBJ2-5, with 9 bases matching TRBD1. The J call is in doubt because the DNA end fits TRBJ2-7 better. The CDR3 length is 16 residues. CDR1 is KGHSH, CDR2 LQKENI, per germline. CDR3: CASSFRQGDRSYEQYF. The CDR3 DNA follows: TGTGCCAGCTCATTTCGACAGGGGGATAGGTCCTACGAGCAGTACTTC.

CDR3 DNA sequence: TGCAGCACTAGGGTTGACGATAGTGAAAAACTGTTTTTT. Protein: CSTRVDDSEKLFF. The V gene is TRBV29-1, the J gene TRBJ1-4; D remains ambiguous. The CDR3 is 13 amino acids. Trimming took off 8 bases at V and 7 bases at J, with 17 bases between the two ends. CDR1 SQVTM and CDR2 ANQGSEA come from the germline V gene.

The J gene is TRBJ2-5, the V gene TRBV10-3, with 7 nucleotides matching TRBD2. This CDR3 contains 15 residues. Looked up from germline, CDR1 is ENHRY and CDR2 is SYGVKD. V was pared by 1 base and J by 4 bases, with 6 bases of the junction left unmatched. The CDR3, as DNA: TGTGCCATCAGTGAGTTGTGGGAGGGCCGAGAGACCCAGTACTTC. Translating gives CAISELWEGRETQYF.

The rearrangement uses TRBV18 and TRBJ2-5; 8 bases line up with TRBD2. The trim removed 4 bases at V and 5 bases at J, leaving 15 bases unmatched. The CDR3 spans 17 residues. The V gene's germline CDR1 is KGHSH and CDR2 LQKENI. In DNA, the CDR3 is TGTGCCAGCTCACTTTTTGAAGAAGCGGGGGCCCCCGAGACCCAGTACTTC. Translation gives CASSLFEEAGAPETQYF. Looking up the rest from reference TRBV18 and TRBJ2-5 gives the full variable domain: NAGVMQNPRHLVRRRGQEARLRCSPMKGHSHVYWYRQLPEEGLKFMVYLQKENIIDESGMPKERFSAEFPKEGPSILRIQQVVRGDSAAYFCASSLFEEAGAPETQYFGPGTRLLVL.

This clonotype was detected only a few times. The chain recombines TRBV5-1 with TRBJ2-1; TRBD2 matches at 10 bases. CDR3 length equals 15 residues. Trimming took 4 bases from V and 6 from J; bases not matched to a gene: 7. Per germline, CDR1 SGHRS and CDR2 YFSETQ. CDR3: CASSGAGTSVNEQFF. The CDR3 region has the DNA TGCGCCAGCAGCGGAGCCGGGACTAGCGTCAATGAGCAGTTCTTC. Variable domain in full (rest from reference TRBV5-1 and TRBJ2-1): KAGVTQTPRYLIKTRGQQVTLSCSPISGHRSVSWYQQTPGQGLQFLFEYFSETQRNKGNFPGRFSGRQFSNSRSEMNVSTLELGDSALYLCASSGAGTSVNEQFFGPGTRLTVL.

The rearrangement uses TRBV6-5 and TRBJ2-1; 11 bases agree with TRBD1. The end of the DNA aligns better with TRBJ2-7, so the J call may be wrong. The CDR3 is 15 residues long. CDR1 is MNHEY, CDR2 SVGAGI, per germline. CDR3 region: CASSYVGQGVSEQYF. For the CDR3, the DNA is TGTGCCAGCAGTTACGTGGGACAGGGGGTTTCCGAGCAGTACTTC.

This clonotype has only a few counts. The junction and the germline gene differ at one end; a read error may be behind it. The chain employs TRBV29-1 and TRBJ1-1; 9 bases are shared with TRBD1. The CDR3 length is 12 residues. Per the germline V gene, CDR1 is SQVTM and CDR2 is ANQGSEA. The CDR3 sequence: CSVDTGGWEALF. CDR3 in DNA: TGCAGCGTTGATACAGGGGGCTGGGAAGCTCTCTTT.

The chain employs TRBV12-5 and TRBJ2-1; D is possibly TRBD2 (7 bases). V was clipped by 4 bases and J by 6 bases, with 16 bases between them. Germline values: CDR1 LGHNT, CDR2 FRNRAP. The CDR3 loop spans 15 amino acids. The CDR3 is CASGYSGGRRNEQFF. DNA for the CDR3: TGTGCTAGTGGTTACTCCGGGGGGCGGCGCAATGAGCAGTTCTTC.

This clonotype was recorded a few times. The chain carries TRBV5-6 and TRBJ2-5; D is possibly TRBD1 or TRBD2 (6 bases each). Per the germline V gene, CDR1 is SGHDT and CDR2 is YYEEEE. This CDR3 has 15 residues. V was clipped by 7 bases and J by 1 base, with 17 bases between them. In DNA, the CDR3 is TGTGCCAGCTCCCTAGACGGGGGCCGCCAAGAGACCCAGTACTTC. This sequence encodes CASSLDGGRQETQYF.

J is TRBJ2-2 and V is TRBV4-2, with D perhaps TRBD1 (5 bases). V was clipped by 0 bases and J by 7 bases, with 9 bases between them. The germline CDR1 and CDR2 sequences are LGHNA and YNFKEQ. The CDR3 totals 14 residues. Here the CDR3 reads CASSQDRAGGELFF. The CDR3 nucleotides read TGTGCCAGCAGCCAAGACAGGGCCGGCGGGGAGCTGTTTTTT.

This clonotype was observed a few times. V and J are TRBV20-1 and TRBJ2-1, with 9 bases that match TRBD2. This CDR3 region has 12 residues. CDR1 is DFQATT and CDR2 is SNEGSKA in the germline V gene (reference sequence). For the CDR3, the DNA is TGCAGCTTAGCGGGAGTATTCAATGAGCAGTTCTTC. It encodes CSLAGVFNEQFF.

The rearrangement links TRBV12-3 or TRBV12-4 to TRBJ2-7; TRBD2 matches 13 bases. V lost 6 bases, J lost 7 bases, and 3 bases stayed unmatched. The CDR3 contains 13 residues. The CDR3 DNA sequence: TGTGCCAGCAGACTAGCGGGGGGGCTTGAGCAGTACTTC. As protein: CASRLAGGLEQYF.

This clonotype was counted between two and nine times. The junction does not match germline at one end; this may be a read error. The chain recombines TRBV5-6 with TRBJ1-1; no clear D gene. Germline values: CDR1 SGHDT, CDR2 YYEEEE. The CDR3 has 13 residues. CDR3 in amino acids: CASSLGQITEAFF. Written as DNA, the CDR3 is TGTGCCAGTAGCTTAGGCCAGATCACTGAAGCTTTCTTT.

This clonotype has a handful of counts. This chain uses TRBV4-1 with TRBJ2-1; D unclear. Trimming removed 4 bases at V and 7 bases at J, with 14 bases between. From germline, CDR1 is MGHRA and CDR2 YSYEKL. The CDR3 has 14 amino acids. The CDR3 loop reads CASSLRIENNEQFF. DNA for the CDR3: TGCGCCAGCAGCCTCCGGATCGAAAATAATGAGCAGTTCTTC.